This entry features one T cell receptor beta chain sequence. Its target antigen remains unknown. Per-nucleotide qualities are absent, and no much larger clonotype sits a single base away. These data come from a study of T cell changes during pregnancy in multiple sclerosis (dated 2019 in TCRdb). Context from the whole study: Changes in the T cell repertoire over the course of pregnancy were examined in this study in women with multiple sclerosis.

V and J are truncated by 0 bases and 7 bases respectively, leaving an intervening sequence of 16 bases. The CDR3 runs 15 amino acids, cysteine and phenylalanine included. Kept here is only the CDR3 DNA, which spans 45 bases and is read in frame from base 1. From a lookup of the germline V gene, CDR1 and CDR2 are SGHRS and YFSETQ. Libraries were made using the immunoSEQ multiplex PCR assay. TCRdb obtained this table from immuneACCESS and retained in-frame rearrangements with V and J assigned. These tables miss some clones; where compared with another copy, unresolved V genes account for less than half of the shortfall, and the remainder is unexplained. Across this sample there are some 51,000 clones, with 85% to 95% seen only once. Clones ranked in the top ten supply about 0.5% of the sample.

In this chain, TRBV5-1 is recombined with TRBJ1-1, with the identity of the D gene unclear. The sequencing used CD4+ T cells from peripheral blood mononuclear cells, collected in the second trimester of pregnancy. This receptor was obtained from a female donor with multiple sclerosis, enrolled in a pregnancy study. The CDR3 here reads CASSLARWGEGEAFF. In nucleotide form, the sequence is TGCGCCAGCAGCTTGGCCCGGTGGGGAGAGGGTGAAGCTTTCTTT.